What follows is one T cell receptor (beta chain) and its context. Its specificity is not known. The data derive from a study of graft-versus-host responses after intestinal transplantation. Germline V gene lookup returns CDR1 MNHNY and CDR2 SVGAGI (reference sequence). The CDR3 runs to 15 residues. Data came from immunoSEQ multiplex PCR; TCRdb stores just in-frame clones and leaves some out. The data contain 80,000 to 90,000 clones, approximately 87% of them singletons. This TCR was recovered from a human donor who received an intestinal transplant. This chain uses TRBV6-6 with TRBJ2-5, with D uncertain. The DNA end is more similar to TRBJ2-7, so the J call may be wrong. Sequenced material: unstimulated CD4+ T cells sorted from spleen or lymph node cells, taken before intestinal transplant. The CDR3 DNA follows: TGTGCCAGCAGTTACGGCACACATGGGGCCTACGAGCAGTACTTC. It is translated as CASSYGTHGAYEQYF.